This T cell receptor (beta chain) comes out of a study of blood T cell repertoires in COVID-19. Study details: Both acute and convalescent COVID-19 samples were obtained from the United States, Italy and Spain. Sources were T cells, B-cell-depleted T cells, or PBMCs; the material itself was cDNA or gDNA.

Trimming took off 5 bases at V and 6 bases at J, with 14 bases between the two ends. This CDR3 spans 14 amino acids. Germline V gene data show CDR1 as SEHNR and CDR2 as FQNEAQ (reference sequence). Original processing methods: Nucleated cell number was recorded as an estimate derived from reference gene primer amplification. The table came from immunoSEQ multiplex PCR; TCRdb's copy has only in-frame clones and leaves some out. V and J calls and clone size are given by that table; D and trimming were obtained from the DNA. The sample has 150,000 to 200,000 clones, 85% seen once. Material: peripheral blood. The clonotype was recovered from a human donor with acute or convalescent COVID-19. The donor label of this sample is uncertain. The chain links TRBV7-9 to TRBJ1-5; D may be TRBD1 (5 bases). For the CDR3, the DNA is TGTGCCAGCAGCCCCCCCGGCGGGGGTCAGCCCCAGCATTTT. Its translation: CASSPPGGGQPQHF.